This T cell receptor beta chain is drawn from a study of T cell repertoires in cytomegalovirus infection. A single record per CDR3 protein comes from TCRdb applying MiXCR to the reads. The profile shows approximately 700,000 distinct CDR3 sequences, less than 40% of them singletons. The V and J ends lost 3 bases and 5 bases respectively, with 10 bases between them. CDR3 length: 13 amino acids. Germline V CDR1 and CDR2: MDHEN, SYDVKM. The sequence was collected from a human donor in good health (CMV status not recorded). Some clones in this sample may be carry-over from other donors' samples. The chain joins TRBV28 to TRBJ1-1; D is uncertain. Sequences were obtained from PBMCs. The CDR3 nucleotides read TGTGCCAGCAGTTTTTGGGCAGCAACTGAAGCTTTCTTT. It is translated as CASSFWAATEAFF.